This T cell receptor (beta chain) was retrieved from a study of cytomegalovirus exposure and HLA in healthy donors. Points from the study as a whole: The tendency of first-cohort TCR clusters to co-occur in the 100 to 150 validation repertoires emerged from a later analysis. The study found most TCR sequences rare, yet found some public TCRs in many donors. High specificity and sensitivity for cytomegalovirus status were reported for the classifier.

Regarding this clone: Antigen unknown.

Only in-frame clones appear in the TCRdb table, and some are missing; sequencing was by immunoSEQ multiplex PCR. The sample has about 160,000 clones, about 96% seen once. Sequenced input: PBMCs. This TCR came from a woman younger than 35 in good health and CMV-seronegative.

CDR3 sequence reads: CASSQMGGTLQQYF. Here the CDR3 DNA reads TGTGCCAGCAGCCAGATGGGGGGGACCCTTCAGCAGTACTTC. The chain links TRBV7-2 to TRBJ2-7; 7 nucleotides line up with TRBD2. Germline assignment: CDR1 SGHTA and CDR2 FQGNSA. V dropped 5 bases and J dropped 8; count of bases not matched to a gene: 12. This CDR3 is 14 amino acids long. The complete variable domain, with remaining parts taken from reference TRBV7-2 and TRBJ2-7, reads GAGVSQSPSNKVTEKGKDVELRCDPISGHTALYWYRQSLGQGLEFLIYFQGNSAPDKSGLPSDRFSAERTGGSVSTLTIQRTQQEDSAVYLCASSQMGGTLQQYFGPGTRLTVT.